This T cell receptor beta chain appears in the sequencing data of a study of monozygotic twins with inflammatory bowel disease. Per the germline V gene, CDR1 is LGHNA and CDR2 is YSLEER. The CDR3 totals 15 residues. TCRdb re-called the 5' RACE reads; every CDR3 protein appears as one record, without DNA. With about 350,000 distinct CDR3 sequences in the sample, the ten largest clones hold around 2%. The receptor's source is a human donor with ulcerative colitis or Crohn's disease, or a healthy co-twin of an affected twin (not recorded which). The source material was blood. V usage is TRBV4-3 and J usage is TRBJ1-2; TCRdb calls TRBD1, which cannot be checked without DNA. The CDR3 sequence: CASSQDVQGAYGYTF.